Listed below are T cell receptor beta chains from one sample, sequenced in a study of a mutant IDH1 vaccine in newly diagnosed glioma. Libraries were prepared by immunoSEQ multiplex PCR; TCRdb keeps only in-frame clonotypes and omits some of them. Among 50,000 to 65,000 clones listed, 80% to 90% were seen once. The sample was PBMCs, taken from a glioma patient treated with radiotherapy, temozolomide or both. These receptors were collected from a man between 18 and 35 years old with glioma. CDR3s leave out the opening cysteine and the closing phenylalanine or tryptophan.

TRBV27,ASSLTGALYGYT
TRBV7-2,ASKSSGEQF
TRBV10-2,ASSSGTTTYT
TRBV18,ASTRGVMDEQY
TRBV19,ASRVGRVPNQPQH
TRBV4-2,ASSQGDRESGELF
TRBV15,ATSARKALRAGELF
TRBV4-2,ASSQVLWGPEKLF
TRBV21-1,ASSKRVGDSKDNSPLH
TRBV10-3,AISPVQDLNTEAF
TRBV5-1,ASSLVRQGGETQY
TRBV6-5,ASRGTGGSEYGYT
TRBV19,ASMDRAVQPQH
TRBV5-1,ASIEASGSVYEQY
TRBV7-2,ASRITGGHEQY
TRBV7-8,ASSLLDGAFNEQF
TRBV4-2,ASSQGTGYEKLF
TRBV7-9,ASSSGGNSPLH
TRBV19,ASSPRDRGRGGYT
TRBV2,ASSEWVGGSDGYT
TRBV10-3,AISELQGAPNYGYT
TRBV30,AWSDWGSITDTQY
TRBV6-5,ASSRSGGAEEKLF
TRBV4-3,ASSQDMTVPQAF
TRBV9,ASSRGDTGANVLT